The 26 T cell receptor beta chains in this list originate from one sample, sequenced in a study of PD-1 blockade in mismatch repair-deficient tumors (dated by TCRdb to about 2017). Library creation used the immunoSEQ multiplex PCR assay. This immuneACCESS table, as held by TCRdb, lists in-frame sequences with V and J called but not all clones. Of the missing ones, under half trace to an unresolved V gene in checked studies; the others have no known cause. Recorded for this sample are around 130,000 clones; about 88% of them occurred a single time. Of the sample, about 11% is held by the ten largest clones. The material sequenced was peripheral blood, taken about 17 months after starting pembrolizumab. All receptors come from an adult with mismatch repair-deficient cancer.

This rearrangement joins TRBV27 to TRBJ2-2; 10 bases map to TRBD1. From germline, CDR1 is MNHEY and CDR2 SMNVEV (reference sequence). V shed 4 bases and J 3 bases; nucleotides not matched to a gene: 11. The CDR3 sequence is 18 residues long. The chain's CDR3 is CASSSLTGGVGYTGELFF. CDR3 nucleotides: TGTGCCAGCAGTTCCTTGACAGGGGGCGTAGGGTACACCGGGGAGCTGTTTTTT.

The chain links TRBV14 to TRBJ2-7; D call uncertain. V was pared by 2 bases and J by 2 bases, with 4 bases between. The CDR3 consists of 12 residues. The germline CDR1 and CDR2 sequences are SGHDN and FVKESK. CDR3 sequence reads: CASSQSAYEQYF. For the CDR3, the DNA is TGTGCCAGCAGCCAATCGGCCTACGAGCAGTACTTC.

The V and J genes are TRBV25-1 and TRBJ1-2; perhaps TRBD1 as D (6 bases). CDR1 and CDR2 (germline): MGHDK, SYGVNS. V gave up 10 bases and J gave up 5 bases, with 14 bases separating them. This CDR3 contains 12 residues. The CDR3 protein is CATGHKGYGYTF. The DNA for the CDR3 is TGTGCCACGGGACACAAGGGATATGGCTACACCTTC.

The CDR3 coding sequence is TGTGCCAGTAGTATTAGTGCAGCGAGCACAGATACGCAGTATTTT. Translation: CASSISAASTDTQYF. The rearrangement links TRBV19 to TRBJ2-3; D gene unclear. The germline gives CDR1 LNHDA, CDR2 SQIVND (reference sequence). CDR3 length: 15 amino acids. V shed 3 bases and J shed 0 bases, with 10 bases lying between them. Complete variable domain (other parts from reference TRBV19 and TRBJ2-3): DGGITQSPKYLFRKEGQNVTLSCEQNLNHDAMYWYRQDPGQGLRLIYYSQIVNDFQKGDIAEGYSVSREKKESFPLTVTSAQKNPTAFYLCASSISAASTDTQYFGPGTRLTVL.

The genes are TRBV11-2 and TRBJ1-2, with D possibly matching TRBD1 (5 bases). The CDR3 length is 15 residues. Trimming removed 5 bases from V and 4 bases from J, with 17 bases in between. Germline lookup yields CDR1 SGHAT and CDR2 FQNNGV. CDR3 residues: CASSAVAERGYGYTF. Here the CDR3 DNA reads TGTGCCAGCAGCGCAGTTGCCGAAAGGGGCTATGGCTACACCTTC.

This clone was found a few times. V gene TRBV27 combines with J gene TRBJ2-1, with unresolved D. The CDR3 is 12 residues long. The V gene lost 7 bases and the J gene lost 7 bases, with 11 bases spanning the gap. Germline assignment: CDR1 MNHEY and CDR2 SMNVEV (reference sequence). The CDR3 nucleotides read TGTGCCAGCACCGGGCGAGGAAATGAGCAGTTCTTC. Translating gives CASTGRGNEQFF.

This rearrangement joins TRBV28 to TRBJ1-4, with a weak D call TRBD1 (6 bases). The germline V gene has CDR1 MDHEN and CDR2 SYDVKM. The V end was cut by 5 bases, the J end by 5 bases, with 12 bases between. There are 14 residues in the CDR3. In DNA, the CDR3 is TGTGCCAGCAGTGACAACAGGGAAAATGAAAAACTGTTTTTT. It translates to CASSDNRENEKLFF.

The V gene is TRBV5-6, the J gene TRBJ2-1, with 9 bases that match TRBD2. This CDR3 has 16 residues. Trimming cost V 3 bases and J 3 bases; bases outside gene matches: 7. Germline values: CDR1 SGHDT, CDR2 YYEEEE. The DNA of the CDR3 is TGTGCCAGCAGCTCCCTAGCGGGAAGGGGCTACAATGAGCAGTTCTTC. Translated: CASSSLAGRGYNEQFF.

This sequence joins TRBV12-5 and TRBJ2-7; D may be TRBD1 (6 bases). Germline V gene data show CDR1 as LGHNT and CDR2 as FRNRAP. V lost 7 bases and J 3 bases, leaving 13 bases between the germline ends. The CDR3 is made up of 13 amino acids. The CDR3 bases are TGTGCTAGTGCTCAGGGGAACGGCTACGAGCAGTACTTC. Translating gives CASAQGNGYEQYF.

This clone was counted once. The CDR3 reads CASSPGTSGRGSYNEQFF. CDR3 sequence (DNA): TGTGCCAGCAGCCCCGGGACTAGCGGGAGGGGCTCCTACAATGAGCAGTTCTTC. The rearrangement joins TRBV14 to TRBJ2-1; TRBD2 aligns across 16 bases. Losses at the gene ends were 4 bases for V and 0 bases for J; bases not matched to a gene: 3. The CDR3 totals 18 residues. The germline V gene encodes CDR1 SGHDN and CDR2 FVKESK.

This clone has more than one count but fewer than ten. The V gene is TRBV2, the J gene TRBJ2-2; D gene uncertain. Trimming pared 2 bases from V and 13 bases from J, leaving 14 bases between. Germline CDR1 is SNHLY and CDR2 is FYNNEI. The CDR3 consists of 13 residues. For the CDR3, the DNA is TGTGCCAGCAGTGAATATCCCCGTTCTCGGCTGTTTTTT. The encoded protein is CASSEYPRSRLFF.

The CDR3 coding sequence is TGTGCCAGCAGCCTCACCGGGGAGCTGTTTTTT. Encoded protein: CASSLTGELFF. V and J are TRBV7-9 and TRBJ2-2; D call uncertain. Trimming removed 5 bases at V and 4 bases at J, with 2 bases between. The germline gives CDR1 SEHNR, CDR2 FQNEAQ (reference sequence). The CDR3 runs to 11 residues.

As DNA, the CDR3 is TGTGCCAGCAGCCAAATTGGAACTAATGAAAAACTGTTTTTT. This translates into CASSQIGTNEKLFF. V usage is TRBV14 and J usage is TRBJ1-4; no clear D gene. Germline-derived CDR1 and CDR2 are SGHDN and FVKESK. This CDR3 has 14 residues. Trimming took off 2 bases at V and 1 base at J, with 5 bases between the two ends.

The CDR3 reads CASTWGHGGYEQYF. The CDR3 DNA sequence: TGTGCCAGCACCTGGGGACACGGAGGCTACGAGCAGTACTTC. The chain combines TRBV28 with TRBJ2-7; D might be TRBD1 (6 bases). Germline assignment: CDR1 MDHEN and CDR2 SYDVKM. Trimming pared 7 bases from V and 3 bases from J, leaving 16 bases between. There are 14 residues in the CDR3.

The CDR3 nucleotides are TGTGCCAGCAGCTCGGCGGCTAGCGGAATACAGGAGACCCAGTACTTC. Translating gives CASSSAASGIQETQYF. V gene TRBV7-6 combines with J gene TRBJ2-5, with TRBD2 matching over 7 bases. The CDR3 has 16 amino acids. Per the germline V gene, CDR1 is SGHVS and CDR2 is FNYEAQ. Trimming cost V 4 bases and J 5 bases; bases outside gene matches: 13.

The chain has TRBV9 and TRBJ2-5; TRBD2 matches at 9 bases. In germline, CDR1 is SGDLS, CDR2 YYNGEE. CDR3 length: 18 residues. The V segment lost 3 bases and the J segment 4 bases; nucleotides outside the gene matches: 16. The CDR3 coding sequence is TGTGCCAGCAGCGCCGTTCCGGGACTAGCTTCCCCAGGAGAGACCCAGTACTTC. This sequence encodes CASSAVPGLASPGETQYF. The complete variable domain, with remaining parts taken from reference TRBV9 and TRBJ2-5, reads DSGVTQTPKHLITATGQRVTLRCSPRSGDLSVYWYQQSLDQGLQFLIQYYNGEERAKGNILERFSAQQFPDLHSELNLSSLELGDSALYFCASSAVPGLASPGETQYFGPGTRLLVL.

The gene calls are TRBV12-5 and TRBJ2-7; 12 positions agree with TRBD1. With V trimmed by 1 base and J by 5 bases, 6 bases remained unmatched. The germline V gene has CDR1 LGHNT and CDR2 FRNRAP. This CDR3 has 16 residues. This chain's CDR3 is CASGLETGTGGHEQYF. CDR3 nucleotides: TGTGCTAGTGGTTTGGAAACCGGGACAGGGGGCCACGAGCAGTACTTC.

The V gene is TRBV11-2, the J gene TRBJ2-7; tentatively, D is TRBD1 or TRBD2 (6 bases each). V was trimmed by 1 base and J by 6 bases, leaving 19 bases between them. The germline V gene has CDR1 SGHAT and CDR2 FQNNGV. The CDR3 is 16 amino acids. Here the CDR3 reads CASSLVAGHPGFEQYF. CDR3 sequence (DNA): TGTGCCAGCAGCTTAGTGGCGGGACATCCCGGGTTCGAGCAGTACTTC.

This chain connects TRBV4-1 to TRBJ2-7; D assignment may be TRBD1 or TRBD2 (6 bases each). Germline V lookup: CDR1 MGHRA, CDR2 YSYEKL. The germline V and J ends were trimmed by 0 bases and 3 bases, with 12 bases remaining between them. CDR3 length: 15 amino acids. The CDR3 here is CASSQESGAGYEQYF. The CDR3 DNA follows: TGCGCCAGCAGCCAAGAGTCGGGGGCTGGCTACGAGCAGTACTTC.

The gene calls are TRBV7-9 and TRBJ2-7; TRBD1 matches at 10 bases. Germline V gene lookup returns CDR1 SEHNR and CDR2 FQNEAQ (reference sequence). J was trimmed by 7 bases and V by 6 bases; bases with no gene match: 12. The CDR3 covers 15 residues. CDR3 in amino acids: CASRAGTGARGEQYF. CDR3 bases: TGTGCCAGCAGAGCAGGGACAGGGGCGAGGGGGGAGCAGTACTTC.

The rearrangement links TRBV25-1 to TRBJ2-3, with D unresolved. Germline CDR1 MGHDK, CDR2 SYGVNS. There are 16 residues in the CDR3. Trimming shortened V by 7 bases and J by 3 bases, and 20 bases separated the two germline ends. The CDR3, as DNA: TGTGCCAGCACCAGGAGCGTTACCGCAAGTACAGATACGCAGTATTTT. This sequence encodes CASTRSVTASTDTQYF.

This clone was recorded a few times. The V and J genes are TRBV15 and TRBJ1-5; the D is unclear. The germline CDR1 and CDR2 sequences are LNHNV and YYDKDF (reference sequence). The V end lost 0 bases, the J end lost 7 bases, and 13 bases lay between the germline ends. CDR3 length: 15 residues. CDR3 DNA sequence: TGTGCCACCAGCAGAGATCCGGTACCGGCCCAGCCCCAGCATTTT. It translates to CATSRDPVPAQPQHF.

DNA for the CDR3: TGTGCCAGCAGGGGAATCGTCAATCAGCCCCAGCATTTT. Its translation: CASRGIVNQPQHF. The V call is TRBV2, the J call TRBJ1-5; D not resolved. V was trimmed by 6 bases and J by 3 bases, leaving 9 bases between them. CDR3 length: 13 residues. In germline, CDR1 is SNHLY, CDR2 FYNNEI.

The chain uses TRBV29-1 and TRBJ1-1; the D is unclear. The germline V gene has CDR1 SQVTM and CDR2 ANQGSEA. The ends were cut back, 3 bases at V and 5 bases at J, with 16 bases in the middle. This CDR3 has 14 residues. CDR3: CSVDDPTIRTEAFF. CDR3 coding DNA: TGCAGCGTTGACGATCCGACGATCCGGACTGAAGCTTTCTTT.

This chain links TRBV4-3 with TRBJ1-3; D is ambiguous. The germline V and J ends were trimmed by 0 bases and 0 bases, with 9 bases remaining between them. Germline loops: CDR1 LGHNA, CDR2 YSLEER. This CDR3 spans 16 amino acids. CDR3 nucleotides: TGCGCCAGCAGCCAAGATCTTGGCGGCTCTGGAAACACCATATATTTT. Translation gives CASSQDLGGSGNTIYF.

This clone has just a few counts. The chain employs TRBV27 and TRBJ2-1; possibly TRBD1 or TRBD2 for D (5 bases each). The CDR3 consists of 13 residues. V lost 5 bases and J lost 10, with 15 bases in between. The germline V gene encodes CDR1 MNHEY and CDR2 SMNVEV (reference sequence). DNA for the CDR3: TGTGCCAGCAGTCCGACCCTTTGGGGGGAGCAGTTCTTC. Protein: CASSPTLWGEQFF.